The rows below give T cell receptor beta chains drawn from one sample of a study of T cell repertoires in ileal Crohn's disease. Method: immunoSEQ multiplex PCR; TCRdb's copy keeps in-frame clones and lacks some. The profile shows approximately 2,500 clones, 69% of them singletons. The sequencing sample was made of ileal tissue. The receptors stem from an adult with Crohn's disease. The CDR3 runs from the conserved cysteine through the conserved F or W. Fields, in order: V gene, clone size, D gene, J gene, CDR3 DNA, CDR3 protein. A D gene is named only where the DNA matches it firmly. Some rows have no size entry. The others give once, few or many, or a class for an expanded clone.

TRBV27	-	TRBD1	TRBJ1-6	TGTGCCAGCAAAAACAGGGGTTCACCCCTCCACTTT	CASKNRGSPLHF
TRBV5-5	-	TRBD1	TRBJ1-1	TGTGCCAGCAGCCTCTACGGGACAGGGAACACTGAAGCTTTCTTT	CASSLYGTGNTEAFF
TRBV11-2	-	-	TRBJ1-6	TGTGCCAGCAGCCAGGGTAGGGGCCTCCACTTT	CASSQGRGLHF
TRBV2	-	-	TRBJ1-6	TGTGCCACCCGGACATGGGATAATTCACCCCTCCACTTT	CATRTWDNSPLHF
TRBV25-1	once	-	TRBJ2-2	TGTGCCAGCATGAGCTCCGGGGAGCTGTTTTTT	CASMSSGELFF
TRBV5-6	-	TRBD2	TRBJ2-1	TGTGCCAGCAGCCCGGGACTAGATCTAAATGAGCAGTTCTTC	CASSPGLDLNEQFF
TRBV5-8	-	-	TRBJ1-1	TGTGCCAGCAGCAGTAAGACAGCCACTGAAGCTTTCTTT	CASSSKTATEAFF
TRBV7-3	-	-	TRBJ2-7	TGTGCCAGCAGCCCCAATGGGGGGGGCCACGACGAGCAGTACTTC	CASSPNGGGHDEQYF
TRBV4-1	-	-	TRBJ2-7	TGCGCCAGCAGCCATACAGGGGACTCCTCCTACGAGCAGTACTTC	CASSHTGDSSYEQYF
TRBV7-3	-	TRBD2	TRBJ2-2	TGTGCCAGCAGCTCGGGGACTAGCCTTCGTACCGGGGAGCTGTTTTTT	CASSSGTSLRTGELFF
TRBV4-3	-	-	TRBJ1-2	TGCGCCAGCAGCCAAGACGGGGGAGGTTATGGCTACACCTTC	CASSQDGGGYGYTF
TRBV7-2	-	TRBD2	TRBJ2-1	TGTGCCAGCAGCTTGACTAGCGGGGGGGCGCGGGAGCAGTTCTTC	CASSLTSGGAREQFF
TRBV10-3	-	-	TRBJ1-1	TGTGCCATCAGTGAGCCGGCGGGGGAAGCTTTCTTT	CAISEPAGEAFF
TRBV29-1	-	-	TRBJ2-7	TGCAGCGTTTTAGGGGAGGGGGGTAGCTCCTACGAGCAGTACTTC	CSVLGEGGSSYEQYF
TRBV7-3	-	-	TRBJ2-7	TGTGCCAGCAGCTTCGGGTCCTACGAGCAGTACTTC	CASSFGSYEQYF
TRBV6-1	-	-	TRBJ2-3	TGTGCCAGCAGGCCGGGACATCGCACAGATACGCAGTATTTT	CASRPGHRTDTQYF
TRBV19	-	-	TRBJ1-5	TGTGCCAGTAGTATCTCTAGCAATCAGCCCCAGCATTTT	CASSISSNQPQHF
TRBV19	few	TRBD1	TRBJ1-4	TGTGCCAGTAGTTCCGGGACAGGGATTGAAAAACTGTTTTTT	CASSSGTGIEKLFF
TRBV19	once	TRBD1	TRBJ1-5	TGTGCCAGTAAACCTCCGGGACAGGGTCCGGCATATCAGCCCCAGCATTTT	CASKPPGQGPAYQPQHF
TRBV21-1	large	-	TRBJ1-6	TGTGCCAGCAGCAAATATCCGGGAAATTGCTCCTATAATTCACCCCTCCACTTT	CASSKYPGNCSYNSPLHF
TRBV7-2	once	-	TRBJ1-3	TGTGCCAGCAGACCCCGACAGGGAAACACCATATATTTT	CASRPRQGNTIYF
TRBV30	-	-	TRBJ2-1	TGTGCCTGGAGTGCCGGGCGGGGTGACAATGAGCAGTTCTTC	CAWSAGRGDNEQFF
TRBV6-1	-	TRBD1	TRBJ2-7	TGTGCCAGCAGTGATCAACGGGACAGGGTTTCCTACGAGCAGTACTTC	CASSDQRDRVSYEQYF
TRBV2	-	TRBD2	TRBJ2-1	TGTGCCAGCAGTGAAGAAGCGGGGGACCGTTTAGGAGAGCAGTTCTTC	CASSEEAGDRLGEQFF
TRBV6-5	-	-	TRBJ2-3	TGTGCCAGCGGGGGGGCCTTGGGCACAGATACGCAGTATTTT	CASGGALGTDTQYF
TRBV5-1	-	-	TRBJ2-7	TGCGCCAGCAGTAGACAGGATGGCTACGAGCAGTACTTC	CASSRQDGYEQYF
TRBV28	few	-	TRBJ1-6	TGTGCCAGCACCTCCGGGTTCTATAATTCACCCCTCCACTTT	CASTSGFYNSPLHF
TRBV19	once	-	TRBJ1-1	TGTGCCAGTAGTATGCGGGGGGCGTACACTGAAGCTTTCTTT	CASSMRGAYTEAFF
TRBV18	-	-	TRBJ1-2	TGTGCCAGCTCAGGGGGCCCTAACTATGGCTACACCTTC	CASSGGPNYGYTF
TRBV7-3	large	TRBD2	TRBJ2-2	TGTGCCAGCAGCTTTGGACTAGCGGGGATTGCCGGGGAGCTGTTTTTT	CASSFGLAGIAGELFF
TRBV6-5	large	TRBD1	TRBJ1-2	TGTGCCAGCAGTTACCAGGGGGCCTCAGAGCTCTATGGCTACACCTTC	CASSYQGASELYGYTF
TRBV27	-	-	TRBJ1-1	TGTGCCAGCAGCCCACGTGGCCCAGGGGACACTGAAGCTTTCTTT	CASSPRGPGDTEAFF
TRBV16	-	-	TRBJ1-5	TGTGCCAGCAGCCAGGGGGGAGATGGCAATCAGCCCCAGCATTTT	CASSQGGDGNQPQHF
TRBV4-1	-	TRBD1	TRBJ2-7	TGCGCCAGCAGCCAAGGCAGGGGGCCCTACGAGCAGTACTTC	CASSQGRGPYEQYF
TRBV21-1	-	-	TRBJ1-5	TGTGCCAGCAGCAACGAAAGACAGGGTAGTTCGCGCAATCAGCCCCAGCATTTT	CASSNERQGSSRNQPQHF
TRBV5-1	few	TRBD1	TRBJ1-4	TGCGCCAGCAGTCAGTTACAGGGGGCTAATGAAAAACTGTTTTTT	CASSQLQGANEKLFF
TRBV19	-	TRBD1	TRBJ1-2	TGTGCGTCCGGGACAGGGGGCTTAGGAAACTATGGCTACACCTTC	CASGTGGLGNYGYTF
TRBV7-9	large	-	TRBJ2-7	TGTGCCAGCAGCTTAGAGCTCCGCTACGAGCAGTACTTC	CASSLELRYEQYF
TRBV11-3	-	TRBD1	TRBJ1-5	TGTGCCAGCAGCTTAGTTGGACAGGGGGTTCAGCCCCAGCATTTT	CASSLVGQGVQPQHF
TRBV18	-	TRBD1	TRBJ1-1	TGTGCCAGCTCACCTTATTCATGGAGGGGACAGGGGTCGAACACTGAAGCTTTCTTT	CASSPYSWRGQGSNTEAFF
TRBV29-1	-	TRBD1	TRBJ1-4	TGCAGCGCCCGGACAGGGGGCAACGAAAAACTGTTTTTT	CSARTGGNEKLFF
TRBV2	-	-	TRBJ2-5	TGTGCCAGCAGTGAAGCTGTACGGCCCGGGGAGACCCAGTACTTC	CASSEAVRPGETQYF
TRBV5-1	-	-	TRBJ1-1	TGCGCCAGCAGCTTGGGGCCCATTAACACTGAAGCTTTCTTT	CASSLGPINTEAFF
TRBV25-1	-	TRBD1	TRBJ1-2	TGTGCCAGCAGGGTGAGGGGACAGGGGGCGCATCTTGGTGGCTACACCTTC	CASRVRGQGAHLGGYTF
TRBV5-1	once	TRBD1	TRBJ2-5	TGCGCCAGCAGCTTGCAGGGGGTACAAGAGACCCAGTACTTC	CASSLQGVQETQYF
TRBV10-2	large	-	TRBJ1-1	TGCGCCAGCAGTGCGGTGGGGCTACACACTGAAGCTTTCTTT	CASSAVGLHTEAFF
TRBV2	-	TRBD1	TRBJ1-1	TGTGCCAGCAGTTTTCGGACAGGGGCGCCAGAAGCTTTCTTT	CASSFRTGAPEAFF
TRBV7-2	-	-	TRBJ2-2	TGTGCCAGCAGCTTAGAGGGGTACAAAAACACCGGGGAGCTGTTTTTT	CASSLEGYKNTGELFF
TRBV5-1	-	-	TRBJ2-1	TGCGCCAGCAGCGGGGGCGGGGGTTACAATGAGCAGTTCTTC	CASSGGGGYNEQFF
TRBV25-1	-	-	TRBJ1-5	TGTGCCAGCAGTGAATGGCGGAGCAATCAGCCCCAGCATTTT	CASSEWRSNQPQHF
TRBV30	-	-	TRBJ1-3	TGTGCCTGGAGTGTATCAGGGAGGTCTGGAAACACCATATATTTT	CAWSVSGRSGNTIYF
TRBV6-5	-	TRBD1	TRBJ1-1	TGTGCCAGCAGGTCGGACAGGCGGTTTGAAGCTTTCTTT	CASRSDRRFEAFF